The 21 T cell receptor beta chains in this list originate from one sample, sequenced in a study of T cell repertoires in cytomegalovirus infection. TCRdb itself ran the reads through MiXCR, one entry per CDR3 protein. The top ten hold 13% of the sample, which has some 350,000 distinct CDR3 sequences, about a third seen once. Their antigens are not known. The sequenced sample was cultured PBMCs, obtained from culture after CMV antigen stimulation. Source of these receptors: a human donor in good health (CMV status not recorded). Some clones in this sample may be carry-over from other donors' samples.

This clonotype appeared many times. The chain's CDR3 is CASSLDQSRGTEAFF. The CDR3 DNA reads TGCGCCAGCAGCTTGGACCAAAGTCGAGGCACTGAAGCTTTCTTT. The chain carries TRBV5-1 and TRBJ1-1, with D uncertain. V dropped 0 bases and J dropped 4 bases, with 13 bases sitting between them. The germline V gene has CDR1 SGHRS and CDR2 YFSETQ. CDR3 length: 15 amino acids.

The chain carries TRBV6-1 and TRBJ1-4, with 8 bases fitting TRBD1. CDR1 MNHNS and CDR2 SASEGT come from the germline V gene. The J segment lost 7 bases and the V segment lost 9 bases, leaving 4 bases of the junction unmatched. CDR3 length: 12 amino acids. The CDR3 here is CASRTGIEKLFF. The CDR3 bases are TGTGCCAGTAGGACAGGGATTGAAAAACTGTTTTTT.

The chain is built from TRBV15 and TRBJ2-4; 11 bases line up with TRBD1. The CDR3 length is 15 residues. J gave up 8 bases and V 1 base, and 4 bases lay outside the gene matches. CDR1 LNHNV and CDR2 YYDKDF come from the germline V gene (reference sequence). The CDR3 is CATSRGGQGEDIQYF. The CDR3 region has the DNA TGTGCCACCAGCAGAGGGGGACAGGGGGAGGACATTCAGTACTTC.

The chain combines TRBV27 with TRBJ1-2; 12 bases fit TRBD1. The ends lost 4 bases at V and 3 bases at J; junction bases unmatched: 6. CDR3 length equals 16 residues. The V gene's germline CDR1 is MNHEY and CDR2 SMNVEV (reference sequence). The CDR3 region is CASSSSGQGADYGYTF. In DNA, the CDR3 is TGTGCCAGCAGTTCCTCGGGACAGGGGGCGGACTATGGCTACACCTTC.

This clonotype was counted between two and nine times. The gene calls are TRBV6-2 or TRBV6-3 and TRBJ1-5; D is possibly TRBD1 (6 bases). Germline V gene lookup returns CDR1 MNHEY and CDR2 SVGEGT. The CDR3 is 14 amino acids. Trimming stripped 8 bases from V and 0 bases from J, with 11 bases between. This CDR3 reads CASRRDNSNQPQHF. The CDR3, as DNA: TGTGCCAGCCGTCGGGACAATAGCAATCAGCCCCAGCATTTT.

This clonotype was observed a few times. CDR3 coding DNA: TGTGCCAGCAGTTACCAGCGGGAGGTAGATGAGCAGTTCTTC. Amino acids: CASSYQREVDEQFF. The chain carries TRBV6-2 or TRBV6-3 and TRBJ2-1, with TRBD2 matching 9 bases. Germline V gene data show CDR1 as MNHEY and CDR2 as SVGEGT. This CDR3 has 14 amino acids. J lost 8 bases, V lost 2 bases, and 4 bases had no gene match.

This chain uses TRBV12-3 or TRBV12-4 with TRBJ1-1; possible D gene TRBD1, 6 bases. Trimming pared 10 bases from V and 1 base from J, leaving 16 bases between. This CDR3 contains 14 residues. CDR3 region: CATHRGGWNTEAFF. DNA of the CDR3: TGTGCCACCCACCGTGGGGGCTGGAACACTGAAGCTTTCTTT.

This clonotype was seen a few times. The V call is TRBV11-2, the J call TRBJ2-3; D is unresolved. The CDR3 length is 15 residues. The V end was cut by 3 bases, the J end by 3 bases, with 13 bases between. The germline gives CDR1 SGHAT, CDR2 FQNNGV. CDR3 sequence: CASSFLHARTDTQYF. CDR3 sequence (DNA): TGTGCCAGCAGCTTTTTACACGCGCGGACAGATACGCAGTATTTT.

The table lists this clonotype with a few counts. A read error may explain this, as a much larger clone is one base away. CDR3 amino acids: CASSLAHEQYF. CDR3 DNA sequence: TGTGCCAGCAGCTTAGCCCACGAGCAGTACTTC. The chain joins TRBV7-2 to TRBJ2-7; D is unclear. Germline CDR1 and CDR2: SGHTA and FQGNSA. The length of the CDR3 is 11 residues. V lost 0 bases and J lost 5, with 2 bases in between.

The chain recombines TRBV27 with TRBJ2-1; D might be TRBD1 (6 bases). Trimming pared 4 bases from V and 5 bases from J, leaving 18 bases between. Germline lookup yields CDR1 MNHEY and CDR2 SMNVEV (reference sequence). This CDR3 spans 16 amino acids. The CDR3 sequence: CASSSPGVLRDNEQFF. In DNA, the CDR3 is TGTGCCAGCAGTTCACCAGGGGTTCTAAGGGACAATGAGCAGTTCTTC.

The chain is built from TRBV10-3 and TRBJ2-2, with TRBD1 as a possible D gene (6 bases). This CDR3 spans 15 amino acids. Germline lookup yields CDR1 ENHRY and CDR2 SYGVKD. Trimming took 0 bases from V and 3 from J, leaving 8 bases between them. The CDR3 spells CAISESGADTGELFF. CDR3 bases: TGTGCCATCAGTGAGTCGGGGGCTGACACCGGGGAGCTGTTTTTT.

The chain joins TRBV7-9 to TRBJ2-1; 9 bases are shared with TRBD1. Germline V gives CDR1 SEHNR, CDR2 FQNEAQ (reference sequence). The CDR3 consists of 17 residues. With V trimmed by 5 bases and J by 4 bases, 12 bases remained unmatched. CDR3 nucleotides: TGTGCCAGCAGCCCCAAGTTGGACAGGGGCTTTTACAATGAGCAGTTCTTC. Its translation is CASSPKLDRGFYNEQFF.

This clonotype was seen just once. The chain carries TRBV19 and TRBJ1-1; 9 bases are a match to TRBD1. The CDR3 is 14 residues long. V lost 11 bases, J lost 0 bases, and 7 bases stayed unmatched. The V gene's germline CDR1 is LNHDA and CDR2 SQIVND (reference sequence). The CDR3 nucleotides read TGTGCCCGCGACGGGACAGGGTTGAACACTGAAGCTTTCTTT. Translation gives CARDGTGLNTEAFF.

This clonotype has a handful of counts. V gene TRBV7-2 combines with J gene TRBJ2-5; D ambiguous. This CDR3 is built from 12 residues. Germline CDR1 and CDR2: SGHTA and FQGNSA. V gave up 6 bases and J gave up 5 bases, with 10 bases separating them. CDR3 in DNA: TGTGCCAGCAGTCAAGCAAGGGAGACCCAGTACTTC. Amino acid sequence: CASSQARETQYF.

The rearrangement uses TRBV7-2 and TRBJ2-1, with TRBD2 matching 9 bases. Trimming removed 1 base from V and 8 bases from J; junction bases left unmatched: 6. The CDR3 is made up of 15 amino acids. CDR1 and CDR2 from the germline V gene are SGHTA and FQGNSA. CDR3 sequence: CASSLVAGEAHEQFF. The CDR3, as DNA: TGTGCCAGCAGCTTAGTAGCGGGAGAAGCTCATGAGCAGTTCTTC.

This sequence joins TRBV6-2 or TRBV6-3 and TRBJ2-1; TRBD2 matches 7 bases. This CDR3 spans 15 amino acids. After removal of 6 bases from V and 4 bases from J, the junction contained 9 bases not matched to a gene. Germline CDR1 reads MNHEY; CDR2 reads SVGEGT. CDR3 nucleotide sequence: TGTGCCAGCAGCCTAACCCTAGCGGAGTACAATGAGCAGTTCTTC. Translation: CASSLTLAEYNEQFF.

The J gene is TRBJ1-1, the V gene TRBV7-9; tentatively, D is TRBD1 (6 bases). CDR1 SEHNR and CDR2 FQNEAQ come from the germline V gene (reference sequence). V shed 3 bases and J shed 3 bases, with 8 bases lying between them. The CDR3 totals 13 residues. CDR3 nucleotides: TGTGCCAGCAGCTTCTCAGGGGACACTGAAGCTTTCTTT. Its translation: CASSFSGDTEAFF. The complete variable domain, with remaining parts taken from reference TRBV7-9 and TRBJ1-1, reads DTGVSQNPRHKITKRGQNVTFRCDPISEHNRLYWYRQTLGQGPEFLTYFQNEAQLEKSRLLSDRFSAERPKGSFSTLEIQRTEQGDSAMYLCASSFSGDTEAFFGQGTRLTVV.

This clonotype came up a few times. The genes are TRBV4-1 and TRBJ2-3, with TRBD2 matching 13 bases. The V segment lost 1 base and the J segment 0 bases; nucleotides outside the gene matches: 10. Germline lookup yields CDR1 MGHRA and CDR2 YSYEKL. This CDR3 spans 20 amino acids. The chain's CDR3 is CASSQGVLAGGLLSTDTQYF. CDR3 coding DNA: TGCGCCAGCAGCCAAGGAGTACTAGCGGGAGGGCTCCTTAGCACAGATACGCAGTATTTT.

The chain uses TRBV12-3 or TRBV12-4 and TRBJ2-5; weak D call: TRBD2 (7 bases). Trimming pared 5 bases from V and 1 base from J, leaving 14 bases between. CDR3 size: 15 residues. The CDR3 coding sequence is TGTGCCAGCAGTCCAGGGGACTACTCCCAAGAGACCCAGTACTTC. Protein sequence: CASSPGDYSQETQYF.

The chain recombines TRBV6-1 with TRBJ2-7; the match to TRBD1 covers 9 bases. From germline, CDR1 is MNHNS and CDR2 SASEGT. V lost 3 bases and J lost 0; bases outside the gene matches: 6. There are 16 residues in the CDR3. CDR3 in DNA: TGTGCCAGCAGTGATACAGGGGGCTCCTCCTCCTACGAGCAGTACGTC. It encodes CASSDTGGSSSYEQYV.

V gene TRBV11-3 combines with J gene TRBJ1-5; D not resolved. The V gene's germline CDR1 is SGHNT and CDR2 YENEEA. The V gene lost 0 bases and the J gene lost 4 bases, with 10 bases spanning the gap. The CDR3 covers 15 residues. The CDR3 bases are TGTGCCAGCAGCTTAGAGGGCAGCCCTAATCAGCCCCAGCATTTT. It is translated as CASSLEGSPNQPQHF.